Each of the 21 T cell receptor beta chains below was sequenced from the same sample in a study of shared clonotypes between healthy human individuals. The protocol was immunoSEQ multiplex PCR, while the TCRdb copy is restricted to in-frame clones and leaves out a portion. The table lists approximately 500,000 clones, approximately 80% of them singletons. Sequences were obtained from PBMCs. The receptors derive from a woman in her 40s in good health. Some clones in this sample may be carry-over from other donors' samples.

This sequence joins TRBV2 and TRBJ2-5; 10 bases line up with TRBD2. The CDR3 covers 15 residues. The germline CDR1 and CDR2 sequences are SNHLY and FYNNEI. J was trimmed by 5 bases and V by 6 bases; bases with no gene match: 9. In DNA, the CDR3 is TGTGCCAGCAGGCCCGGGGGGACTAGCGCGGAGACCCAGTACTTC. This encodes CASRPGGTSAETQYF.

Comment on this clone: A far larger clone is one base from this, pointing to a likely read error. J is TRBJ2-7 and V is TRBV13; D unclear. This CDR3 contains 11 residues. Germline V gene lookup returns CDR1 PRHDT and CDR2 FYEKMQ (reference sequence). V lost 3 bases and J 0 bases, leaving 0 bases between the germline ends. CDR3 loop: CASSFSYEQYF. The CDR3 bases are TGTGCCAGCAGCTTCTCCTACGAGCAGTACTTC.

On this clone itself: This may be a read error: a much more frequent sequence differs by one nucleotide. V and J are TRBV7-8 and TRBJ2-7; D is unclear. Germline CDR1 reads SGHVS; CDR2 reads FQNEAQ. The CDR3 contains 11 residues. Between the trimmed V and J ends, which lost 6 bases and 2 bases, there was a span of 5 bases. For the CDR3, the DNA is TGTGCCAGCAGTGACGCCTACGAGCAGTACTTC. Its translation: CASSDAYEQYF.

The genes are TRBV6-5 and TRBJ1-2; D is uncertain. Germline V CDR1 and CDR2: MNHEY, SVGAGI. V was trimmed by 0 bases and J by 3 bases, leaving 11 bases between them. CDR3 length: 15 amino acids. CDR3 in amino acids: CASSYSISGYYGYTF. The CDR3 coding sequence is TGTGCCAGCAGTTACTCGATATCCGGCTACTATGGCTACACCTTC.

The chain combines TRBV28 with TRBJ1-1; 8 bases align to TRBD1. The CDR3 loop spans 15 amino acids. V lost 3 bases and J lost 8; bases outside the gene matches: 11. Germline V gene sequence: CDR1 MDHEN, CDR2 SYDVKM. CDR3 nucleotides: TGTGCCAGCAGTTTGACGGCCAGGGGGCGCGGCGAAGCTTTCTTT. Its translation is CASSLTARGRGEAFF.

This clone was counted only a few times. This chain joins TRBV30 and TRBJ1-1; D is unresolved. Germline CDR1 and CDR2: GTSNPN and SVGIG (reference sequence). The CDR3 spans 14 residues. The V end was cut by 0 bases, the J end by 1 base, with 9 bases between. The CDR3 loop reads CAWSVPKRNTEAFF. CDR3 nucleotides: TGTGCCTGGAGTGTACCCAAGAGGAACACTGAAGCTTTCTTT. Full variable domain (rest looked up from reference TRBV30 and TRBJ1-1): SQTIHQWPATLVQPVGSPLSLECTVEGTSNPNLYWYRQAAGRGLQLLFYSVGIGQISSEVPQNLSASRPQDRQFILSSKKLLLSDSGFYLCAWSVPKRNTEAFFGQGTRLTVV.

V usage is TRBV18 and J usage is TRBJ1-2, with D uncertain. The CDR3 is made up of 14 amino acids. V was clipped by 4 bases and J by 4 bases, with 13 bases between them. CDR1 is KGHSH and CDR2 is LQKENI in the germline V gene. The CDR3 here is CASSLRPEAYGYTF. CDR3 DNA sequence: TGTGCCAGCTCACTACGACCGGAGGCCTATGGCTACACCTTC.

The gene calls are TRBV28 and TRBJ1-2; perhaps TRBD1 as D (5 bases). CDR3 length equals 19 residues. Germline CDR1 reads MDHEN; CDR2 reads SYDVKM. Trimming took off 6 bases at V and 4 bases at J, with 30 bases between the two ends. In DNA, the CDR3 is TGTGCCAGCAGCAGACCATTGGCGGTCCTTCAGGGAAGATCCTATGGCTACACCTTC. This codes for CASSRPLAVLQGRSYGYTF.

The chain uses TRBV5-4 and TRBJ1-4, with unresolved D. Germline CDR1 SGHNT, CDR2 YYREEE (reference sequence). The CDR3 length is 14 residues. V was pared by 0 bases and J by 4 bases, with 7 bases between. For the CDR3, the DNA is TGTGCCAGCAGCTTGGAACGGTTTAATGAAAAACTGTTTTTT. Its protein is CASSLERFNEKLFF.

V is TRBV7-2 and J is TRBJ1-2; D not certain. There are 15 residues in the CDR3. The germline V gene encodes CDR1 SGHTA and CDR2 FQGNSA. The germline V and J ends were trimmed by 0 bases and 4 bases, with 12 bases remaining between them. CDR3 region: CASSLAPWGRYGYTF. CDR3 DNA: TGTGCCAGCAGCTTAGCTCCCTGGGGTCGCTATGGCTACACCTTC.

V usage is TRBV6-1 and J usage is TRBJ1-2, with D hard to call. This CDR3 has 16 residues. Between the trimmed V and J ends, which lost 0 bases and 1 base, there was a span of 12 bases. CDR1 is MNHNS and CDR2 is SASEGT in the germline V gene. The CDR3 DNA reads TGTGCCAGCAGTGAAGCGTTTTTCGGCCTTAACTATGGCTACACCTTC. This codes for CASSEAFFGLNYGYTF.

This clone was recorded only once. The chain couples TRBV10-3 to TRBJ2-3, with TRBD2 matching 13 bases. The V segment lost 0 bases and the J segment 1 base; nucleotides outside the gene matches: 10. Germline-derived CDR1 and CDR2 are ENHRY and SYGVKD. The CDR3 spans 20 residues. CDR3 DNA: TGTGCCATCAGTGAGTCACTAGCGGGAGGGCCCAGTCTTGGCACAGATACGCAGTATTTT. It specifies CAISESLAGGPSLGTDTQYF.

The rearrangement joins TRBV9 to TRBJ2-1; 16 bases align to TRBD2. The CDR3 consists of 16 residues. V lost 4 bases, J lost 7 bases, and 5 bases stayed unmatched. Per germline, CDR1 SGDLS and CDR2 YYNGEE. The CDR3 loop is CASSTGLAGGGNEQFF. The CDR3 region has the DNA TGTGCCAGCAGCACGGGACTAGCGGGAGGGGGGAATGAGCAGTTCTTC.

This clone was recorded a few times. The rearrangement links TRBV6-4 to TRBJ2-3; D uncertain. The CDR3 length is 13 residues. Trimming left V 2 bases short and J 2 bases short, with 5 bases between. Germline V gene data show CDR1 as MRHNA and CDR2 as SNTAGT. CDR3 nucleotide sequence: TGTGCCAGCAGTGACCGCGTCACAGATACGCAGTATTTT. This gives the protein CASSDRVTDTQYF.

In its sample, this clone was seen a few times. At one end, the junction sequence differs from germline, possibly due to a read error. CDR3 DNA: TGTGCCAGCTCCCTATCGAGTGGGGGATGGGGGAGGGCCTTCCTCTTC. This gives the protein CASSLSSGGWGRAFLF. This rearrangement joins TRBV2 to TRBJ2-1, with 7 nucleotides matching TRBD2. The CDR3 consists of 16 residues. Germline loops: CDR1 SNHLY, CDR2 FYNNEI.

About this clone itself: Other DNA sequences in this specimen translate into the identical CDR3. The rearrangement links TRBV7-3 to TRBJ2-1; D unclear. The CDR3 spans 13 residues. The germline V and J ends were trimmed by 1 base and 5 bases, with 6 bases remaining between them. Germline lookup yields CDR1 SGHTA and CDR2 FQGTGA. The CDR3 sequence is CASSLSQDNEQFF. CDR3 nucleotide sequence: TGTGCCAGCAGCTTAAGCCAAGACAATGAGCAGTTCTTC.

V usage is TRBV5-1 and J usage is TRBJ2-2, with 8 bases matching TRBD2. The V gene end was trimmed by 4 bases and the J gene end by 3 bases; junction bases not matched to a gene: 5. CDR1 and CDR2 (germline): SGHRS, YFSETQ. The CDR3 has 15 residues. The CDR3 DNA reads TGCGCCAGCAGCCCGAGCGGGAGCTACACCGGGGAGCTGTTTTTT. Its protein product is CASSPSGSYTGELFF.

For this clone: The same CDR3 also results from other DNA sequences found in this sample. The chain recombines TRBV27 with TRBJ1-2; D is unresolved. Germline CDR1 and CDR2: MNHEY and SMNVEV (reference sequence). The CDR3 totals 13 residues. Trimming pared 3 bases from V and 1 base from J, leaving 6 bases between. CDR3 amino acids: CASSFSLNYGYTF. CDR3 nucleotide sequence: TGTGCCAGCAGTTTTTCACTTAACTATGGCTACACCTTC.

A single count supports this clone. The gene calls are TRBV30 and TRBJ1-6; 7 bases are a match to TRBD1. Germline V gene lookup returns CDR1 GTSNPN and CDR2 SVGIG (reference sequence). The CDR3 extends over 18 amino acids. V shed 1 base and J 0 bases; nucleotides not matched to a gene: 9. The CDR3 nucleotides read TGTGCCTGGAGTGGCCACAACAGGGGAAGCTCCTATAATTCACCCCTCCACTTT. Its translation is CAWSGHNRGSSYNSPLHF.

A word on this clone: At one of its ends the junction is not consistent with the germline gene, which may arise from a read error. Here the CDR3 DNA reads TGTGCCAGCAGCTTGTTTTTTACCGGGGAGCTGTTTTTT. Its protein product is CASSLFFTGELFF. The rearrangement joins TRBV5-1 to TRBJ2-2; no firm D call. The CDR3 runs 13 residues. Looked up from germline, CDR1 is SGHRS and CDR2 is YFSETQ.

This clone was seen only a few times. This rearrangement joins TRBV4-1 to TRBJ1-5; 8 positions agree with TRBD1. There are 18 residues in the CDR3. Germline CDR1 is MGHRA and CDR2 is YSYEKL. V shed 1 base, J shed 9 bases, and the junction held 17 bases outside the gene matches. DNA of the CDR3: TGCGCCAGCAGCCAAGTCCCGGGACAGGAGCCCGGTGTTGTGCCCCAGCATTTT. It encodes CASSQVPGQEPGVVPQHF.